This T cell receptor beta chain was identified during a study of blood T cells in healthy people across ages. Study findings and constraints: TCR beta diversity per million T cells fell roughly linearly with age. Estimates drawn from one million T cells were deemed to understate diversity. Lack of knowledge of donor CMV status possibly confounded expanded clonotype changes.

V lost 5 bases, J lost 4 bases, and 8 bases lay in between. This CDR3 is 12 amino acids long. CDR1 MNHNY and CDR2 SVGAGI come from the germline V gene (reference sequence). Of note for this clonotype: Its antigen is unknown.

Primed by a sample-barcoded 5' primer and a J-beta primer mix, a second PCR proceeded for about 7 to 12 cycles. Researchers report that a template-switch adaptor with 12 random nucleotides tagged each cDNA molecule. TCRdb reanalysed the 5' RACE reads using MiXCR and keeps one entry per CDR3 protein. The table lists about 1 million distinct CDR3 sequences, 45% of them singletons. This chain uses TRBV6-6 with TRBJ1-2, with no clear D. The sample taken for sequencing was blood. The sequence was obtained from a woman aged 60-75 years in good health. CDR3 loop: CASSPRAYGYTF. DNA for the CDR3: TGTGCCAGCAGTCCCAGAGCCTATGGCTACACCTTC.